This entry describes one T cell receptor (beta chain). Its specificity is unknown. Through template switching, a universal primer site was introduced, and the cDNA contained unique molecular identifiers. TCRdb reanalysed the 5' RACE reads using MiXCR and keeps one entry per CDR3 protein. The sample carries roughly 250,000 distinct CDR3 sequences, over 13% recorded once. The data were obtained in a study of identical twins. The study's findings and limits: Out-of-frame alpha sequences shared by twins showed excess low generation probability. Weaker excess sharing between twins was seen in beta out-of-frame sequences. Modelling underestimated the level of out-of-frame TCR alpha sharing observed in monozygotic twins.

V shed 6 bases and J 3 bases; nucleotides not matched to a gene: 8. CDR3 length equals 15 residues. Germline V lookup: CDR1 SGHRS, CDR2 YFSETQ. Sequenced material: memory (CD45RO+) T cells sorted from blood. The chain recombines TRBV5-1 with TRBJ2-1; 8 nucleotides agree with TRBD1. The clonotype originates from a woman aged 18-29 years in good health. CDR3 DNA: TGCGCCAGCACCGAAGGACAGGGCCACTACAATGAGCAGTTCTTC. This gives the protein CASTEGQGHYNEQFF.